The 26 T cell receptor beta chains in this list originate from one sample, sequenced in a study of T cell repertoires in cytomegalovirus infection. TCRdb recomputed calls from the reads with MiXCR, one row per CDR3 protein. The table has around 270,000 distinct CDR3 sequences, approximately 8.3% seen once; the top ten hold about 14%. The sample was PBMCs. All receptors come from a human donor in good health (CMV status not recorded). Some clones in this sample may be carry-over from other donors' samples.

This clonotype was observed many times. The V call is TRBV28, the J call TRBJ2-2, with TRBD1 matching over 10 bases. The CDR3 totals 15 residues. J gave up 6 bases and V 6 bases, and 7 bases lay outside the gene matches. Germline V CDR1 and CDR2: MDHEN, SYDVKM. This CDR3 is CASRKGQGVAGELFF. CDR3 in DNA: TGTGCCAGCAGGAAAGGACAGGGGGTAGCCGGGGAGCTGTTTTTT. Looking up the rest from reference TRBV28 and TRBJ2-2 gives the full variable domain: DVKVTQSSRYLVKRTGEKVFLECVQDMDHENMFWYRQDPGLGLRLIYFSYDVKMKEKGDIPEGYSVSREKKERFSLILESASTNQTSMYLCASRKGQGVAGELFFGEGSRLTVL.

V gene TRBV7-6 combines with J gene TRBJ2-7; D is tentatively TRBD1 or TRBD2 (7 bases each). There are 19 residues in the CDR3. Per the germline V gene, CDR1 is SGHVS and CDR2 is FNYEAQ. V was trimmed by 1 base and J by 0 bases, leaving 22 bases between them. The CDR3 loop reads CASSLVVGRQGLFSYEQYF. CDR3 DNA: TGTGCCAGCAGCTTAGTGGTGGGCCGACAGGGACTATTCTCCTACGAGCAGTACTTC.

This clonotype was observed many times. V is TRBV7-2 and J is TRBJ2-4, with D possibly TRBD2 on 6 matching bases. Trimming cost V 3 bases and J 1 base, with 16 bases left between them. CDR3 length equals 17 residues. In germline, CDR1 is SGHTA, CDR2 FQGNSA. This CDR3 is CASSFREYSTAKNIQYF. The CDR3 nucleotides read TGTGCCAGCAGCTTTCGGGAGTATTCAACTGCCAAAAACATTCAGTACTTC.

The gene calls are TRBV20-1 and TRBJ2-1; D unclear. V was clipped by 7 bases and J by 9 bases, with 19 bases between them. The CDR3 loop spans 13 amino acids. CDR1 is DFQATT, CDR2 SNEGSKA, per germline (reference sequence). The CDR3 loop reads CSDTGPRVREQFF. In nucleotides, the CDR3 is TGCAGTGATACCGGTCCTCGGGTGCGTGAGCAGTTCTTC.

This clonotype was seen repeatedly, ten times or more. The rearrangement links TRBV7-2 to TRBJ2-1; tentative D call: TRBD1 (5 bases). The CDR3 consists of 15 residues. Germline V gene data show CDR1 as SGHTA and CDR2 as FQGNSA. Deletions cut 1 base from V and 7 bases from J, with 14 bases between. The CDR3 DNA sequence: TGTGCCAGCAGCTTAGTTCCTTTTCAGGGTAATGAGCAGTTCTTC. It translates to CASSLVPFQGNEQFF. Full variable domain (outside the CDR3, taken from reference TRBV7-2 and TRBJ2-1): GAGVSQSPSNKVTEKGKDVELRCDPISGHTALYWYRQSLGQGLEFLIYFQGNSAPDKSGLPSDRFSAERTGGSVSTLTIQRTQQEDSAVYLCASSLVPFQGNEQFFGPGTRLTVL.

This clonotype was seen repeatedly, ten times or more. The chain combines TRBV7-2 with TRBJ2-5; no definite D call. The CDR3 is made up of 11 amino acids. V lost 3 bases to trimming and J lost 4 bases, with 3 bases between them. Germline CDR1 and CDR2: SGHTA and FQGNSA. The CDR3 loop is CASSFAETQYF. In nucleotides, the CDR3 is TGTGCCAGCAGCTTCGCAGAGACCCAGTACTTC. The entire variable domain, with the rest obtained from reference TRBV7-2 and TRBJ2-5, is as follows: GAGVSQSPSNKVTEKGKDVELRCDPISGHTALYWYRQSLGQGLEFLIYFQGNSAPDKSGLPSDRFSAERTGGSVSTLTIQRTQQEDSAVYLCASSFAETQYFGPGTRLLVL.

This clonotype was seen repeatedly, ten times or more. The chain joins TRBV12-3 or TRBV12-4 to TRBJ2-1, with 12 positions matching TRBD1. The CDR3 has 15 amino acids. V was pared by 2 bases and J by 9 bases, with 5 bases of the junction left unmatched. In DNA, the CDR3 is TGTGCCAGCAGTTTAATTGGGACAGGGGGCAGTGAGCAGTTCTTC. Protein product: CASSLIGTGGSEQFF.

This clonotype was seen many times. This sequence may be a read error, since a much larger clone differs from it by one base. The V gene is TRBV7-2, the J gene TRBJ2-6; D not resolved. Germline-derived CDR1 and CDR2 are SGHTA and FQGNSA. Trimming cost V 1 base and J 0 bases, with 4 bases left between them. This CDR3 contains 15 residues. CDR3 coding DNA: TGTGCCAGCAGCTTAGAGAGCTCTGGGGCCAACGTCCTGACTTTC. The encoded protein is CASSLESSGANVLTF.

At least ten counts were recorded for this clonotype. The CDR3 DNA follows: TGTGCCAGCGCTGCCGGGAACAAATATGAAGCTTTCTTT. This sequence encodes CASAAGNKYEAFF. The chain links TRBV28 to TRBJ1-1; D uncertain. The CDR3 runs to 13 residues. The germline V gene encodes CDR1 MDHEN and CDR2 SYDVKM. Between the trimmed V and J ends, which lost 8 bases and 7 bases, there was a span of 17 bases. Complete variable domain (other parts from reference TRBV28 and TRBJ1-1): DVKVTQSSRYLVKRTGEKVFLECVQDMDHENMFWYRQDPGLGLRLIYFSYDVKMKEKGDIPEGYSVSREKKERFSLILESASTNQTSMYLCASAAGNKYEAFFGQGTRLTVV.

This clonotype was seen ten or more times. V usage is TRBV11-2 and J usage is TRBJ2-7; TRBD2 might be the D (6 bases). V was cut by 4 bases and J by 4 bases, with 11 bases left in between. Germline V gives CDR1 SGHAT, CDR2 FQNNGV. There are 13 residues in the CDR3. This CDR3 is CASSYQEGYEQYF. Written as DNA, the CDR3 is TGTGCCAGCAGCTACCAGGAGGGATACGAGCAGTACTTC.

This clonotype was counted ten times or more. The chain combines TRBV7-2 with TRBJ2-1; D is perhaps TRBD2 (5 bases). In germline, CDR1 is SGHTA, CDR2 FQGNSA. The CDR3 spans 16 residues. Trimming stripped 4 bases from V and 0 bases from J, with 13 bases between. CDR3 in DNA: TGTGCCAGCAGCTACCCCCCCCGGGGCTCCTACAATGAGCAGTTCTTC. Its translation: CASSYPPRGSYNEQFF.

The chain employs TRBV7-2 and TRBJ1-2; TRBD1 might be the D (5 bases). V was trimmed by 5 bases and J by 3 bases, leaving 10 bases between them. This CDR3 spans 13 amino acids. Germline lookup yields CDR1 SGHTA and CDR2 FQGNSA. Here the CDR3 reads CASSKGTDYGYTF. The CDR3 DNA sequence: TGTGCCAGCAGCAAAGGGACCGACTATGGCTACACCTTC.

This chain connects TRBV20-1 to TRBJ1-2; D gene unclear. The CDR3 covers 12 residues. Germline assignment: CDR1 DFQATT and CDR2 SNEGSKA (reference sequence). Trimming removed 8 bases at V and 2 bases at J, with 12 bases between. The CDR3 sequence is CSFWTVNYGYTF. DNA of the CDR3: TGCAGTTTTTGGACGGTGAACTATGGCTACACCTTC.

Ten or more counts support this clonotype. The chain uses TRBV6-1 and TRBJ2-7; D unresolved. The CDR3 has 13 amino acids. The V and J ends lost 6 bases and 4 bases respectively, with 13 bases between them. Germline CDR1 is MNHNS and CDR2 is SASEGT. The CDR3 coding sequence is TGTGCCAGCAGCGAGAGACGGATTTACGAGCAGTACTTC. Residues: CASSERRIYEQYF.

This clonotype was recorded many times. The chain employs TRBV6-1 and TRBJ2-1, with 15 bases lining up with TRBD2. The CDR3 contains 14 residues. V dropped 5 bases and J dropped 10; count of bases not matched to a gene: 3. The germline gives CDR1 MNHNS, CDR2 SASEGT. The CDR3 region has the DNA TGTGCCAGCAGTCCGGGACTAGCGGGAGGAGAGCAGTTCTTC. Its translation: CASSPGLAGGEQFF.

There are many counts of this clonotype. The rearrangement links TRBV4-3 to TRBJ2-1; 15 positions agree with TRBD2. V was clipped by 1 base and J by 0 bases; unmatched bases: 7. In germline, CDR1 is LGHNA, CDR2 YSLEER. The CDR3 has 20 residues. CDR3 in amino acids: CASSQVFGTSGRSSYNEQFF. In DNA, the CDR3 is TGCGCCAGCAGCCAAGTTTTTGGGACTAGCGGGAGGAGCTCCTACAATGAGCAGTTCTTC.

This clonotype appeared many times. The chain links TRBV7-9 to TRBJ1-5; a possible D gene is TRBD1 (5 bases). The germline V gene encodes CDR1 SEHNR and CDR2 FQNEAQ (reference sequence). CDR3 length equals 16 residues. V gave up 5 bases and J gave up 0 bases, with 14 bases separating them. The CDR3 here is CASSGPSGTSNQPQHF. The DNA for the CDR3 is TGTGCCAGCAGCGGGCCCTCGGGGACTAGCAATCAGCCCCAGCATTTT.

Many counts were recorded for this clonotype. The chain employs TRBV7-2 and TRBJ2-2, with 8 bases matching TRBD1. Germline values: CDR1 SGHTA, CDR2 FQGNSA. This CDR3 has 17 amino acids. V gave up 2 bases and J gave up 4 bases; unmatched junction bases: 9. The CDR3 spells CASSLRVAGGSTGELFF. CDR3 sequence (DNA): TGTGCCAGCAGCTTAAGGGTTGCAGGGGGCAGCACCGGGGAGCTGTTTTTT.

As to this clonotype: A single base separates this from a much larger clone, so it may be a read error. CDR3 amino acids: CASSLAWRDSYGYTF. CDR3 in DNA: TGTGCCAGCAGCTTAGCGTGGAGGGACAGCTATGGCTACACCTTC. The chain has TRBV7-9 and TRBJ1-2; 7 bases align to TRBD1. This CDR3 region has 15 residues. CDR1 is SEHNR and CDR2 is FQNEAQ in the germline V gene (reference sequence). V shed 0 bases and J 4 bases; nucleotides not matched to a gene: 5.

The table lists this clonotype with a few counts. This chain links TRBV7-2 with TRBJ2-7, with D maybe TRBD1 (6 bases). From germline, CDR1 is SGHTA and CDR2 FQGNSA. Trimming cost V 5 bases and J 3 bases, with 17 bases left between them. This CDR3 has 15 residues. The CDR3 spells CASSPEPTGGYEQYF. DNA for the CDR3: TGTGCCAGCAGCCCAGAGCCGACAGGAGGCTACGAGCAGTACTTC.

The chain combines TRBV25-1 with TRBJ2-2; TRBD1 is a possible D gene (6 bases). The V end was cut by 6 bases, the J end by 5 bases, with 13 bases between. Germline loops: CDR1 MGHDK, CDR2 SYGVNS. This CDR3 comprises 14 residues. The CDR3, as DNA: TGTGCCAGCAGCGGACAGAGGATTACCGGGGAGCTGTTTTTT. It specifies CASSGQRITGELFF.

This clonotype came up a few times. This chain links TRBV7-2 with TRBJ2-5; 8 nucleotides match TRBD2. Unmatched junction bases numbered 13, after V lost 4 bases and J lost 9 bases. This CDR3 contains 15 residues. CDR1 is SGHTA, CDR2 FQGNSA, per germline. Written as DNA, the CDR3 is TGTGCCAGCAGCTCTTTCCCGGGCCCGGGGGGGGCCCAGTACTTC. It codes for CASSSFPGPGGAQYF.

CDR3 sequence reads: CASSYSRSTDTQYF. CDR3 DNA sequence: TGTGCCAGCAGTTACTCCCGGAGCACAGATACGCAGTATTTT. The V gene is TRBV6-2 or TRBV6-3, the J gene TRBJ2-3, with D uncertain. This CDR3 comprises 14 residues. With 0 bases removed from V and 0 bases from J, the gap between germline ends came to 4 bases. CDR1 is MNHEY, CDR2 SVGEGT, per germline.

V gene TRBV29-1 combines with J gene TRBJ2-1; tentative D call: TRBD1 (6 bases). Trimming removed 1 base from V and 7 bases from J, with 11 bases in between. Germline V gives CDR1 SQVTM, CDR2 ANQGSEA. This CDR3 is built from 13 residues. CDR3 residues: CSVEGPGENEQFF. The CDR3 DNA is TGCAGCGTTGAAGGCCCAGGGGAAAATGAGCAGTTCTTC.

This clonotype was recorded at least ten times. The chain employs TRBV7-2 and TRBJ2-1; TRBD2 agrees at 8 bases. Germline V gene data show CDR1 as SGHTA and CDR2 as FQGNSA. This CDR3 is 14 amino acids long. After removal of 1 base from V and 7 bases from J, the junction contained 3 bases not matched to a gene. CDR3 sequence: CASSLELAVNEQFF. The CDR3 DNA is TGTGCCAGCAGCTTAGAACTAGCGGTTAATGAGCAGTTCTTC.

J is TRBJ2-7 and V is TRBV7-8, with 7 nucleotides matching TRBD1. Trimming cost V 6 bases and J 0 bases; bases outside gene matches: 20. Germline CDR1 and CDR2: SGHVS and FQNEAQ. The CDR3 is 19 amino acids. The CDR3 spells CASSLPRTGTTSSSYEQYF. DNA of the CDR3: TGTGCCAGCAGTTTACCACGGACAGGAACGACATCTAGCTCCTACGAGCAGTACTTC.